This T cell receptor beta chain derives from a study of cytomegalovirus exposure and HLA in healthy donors. Both 60 Vbeta primers and 13 Jbeta primers went into the PCR. The assay was immunoSEQ multiplex PCR, and TCRdb's table has in-frame clones only and misses some. The sample carries fewer than 250,000 clones, more than 60% recorded once. A few counts support this clone. Trimming took 4 bases from V and 3 from J; bases not matched to a gene: 4. Germline CDR1 reads SNHLY; CDR2 reads FYNNEI. This CDR3 has 17 amino acids. The genes are TRBV2 and TRBJ2-6, with TRBD1 matching over 12 bases. The TCR sequence derives from a woman aged 30 to 39 in good health and CMV-seropositive. The sample comprised PBMCs. The CDR3: CASSGGQGAFGANVLTF. CDR3 nucleotide sequence: TGTGCCAGCAGTGGGGGACAGGGGGCGTTTGGGGCCAACGTCCTGACTTTC.